A single sample is the source of the 24 T cell receptor beta chains below, sequenced in a study of T cell clonotyping in hematopoietic cell transplantation. Assay used: immunoSEQ multiplex PCR; TCRdb lists only in-frame clones, some missing. The repertoire holds around 9,100 clones, with almost 80% as singletons. This material consisted of PBMCs, taken 180 days after allogeneic stem cell transplant. All receptors come from a male patient between 35 and 55 years old who had an allogeneic stem cell transplant from a related donor, so the T cells may come from the graft donor. Some clones in this sample may be carry-over from other donors' samples.

This clone occurred once. V is TRBV5-4 and J is TRBJ2-3; TRBD2 aligns across 11 bases. Trimming removed 2 bases from V and 1 base from J; junction bases left unmatched: 0. CDR1 and CDR2 from the germline V gene are SGHNT and YYREEE (reference sequence). The CDR3 consists of 15 residues. The CDR3 DNA is TGTGCCAGCAGCTTACTAGCGGGGGGCACAGATACGCAGTATTTT. Encoded protein: CASSLLAGGTDTQYF.

The gene calls are TRBV15 and TRBJ1-4; TRBD1 matches 11 bases. J gave up 3 bases and V 5 bases, and 5 bases lay outside the gene matches. This CDR3 contains 16 residues. Germline V gives CDR1 LNHNV, CDR2 YYDKDF (reference sequence). CDR3 residues: CATSGQGAVANEKLFF. DNA for the CDR3: TGTGCCACCAGCGGACAGGGGGCGGTTGCTAATGAAAAACTGTTTTTT.

The V gene is TRBV25-1, the J gene TRBJ1-5; D is unresolved. V was clipped by 0 bases and J by 7 bases, with 10 bases between them. Germline CDR1 is MGHDK and CDR2 is SYGVNS. CDR3 size: 14 residues. The CDR3, as DNA: TGTGCCAGCAGTGAATACTGGGAGGAGCAGCCCCAGCATTTT. It yields the protein CASSEYWEEQPQHF.

This clone has more than one count but fewer than ten. The chain carries TRBV27 and TRBJ1-2; D perhaps matches TRBD1 (6 bases). V was shortened by 3 bases and J by 6 bases, with 14 bases between the two germline ends. Germline-derived CDR1 and CDR2 are MNHEY and SMNVEV (reference sequence). The CDR3 extends over 14 amino acids. CDR3 DNA: TGTGCCAGCAGTTTTGGAGGGGGAATCGATGGCTACACCTTC. This sequence encodes CASSFGGGIDGYTF.

The CDR3 nucleotides are TGCGCCAGCAGCCAAGGACAGGGGAGTAATGAAAAACTGTTTTTT. This gives the protein CASSQGQGSNEKLFF. The chain couples TRBV4-3 to TRBJ1-4; the match to TRBD1 covers 8 bases. V was pared by 1 base and J by 4 bases, with 2 bases of the junction left unmatched. Germline loops: CDR1 LGHNA, CDR2 YSLEER. There are 15 residues in the CDR3.

V gene TRBV15 combines with J gene TRBJ1-2; D ambiguous. Germline CDR1 is LNHNV and CDR2 is YYDKDF (reference sequence). There are 15 residues in the CDR3. V was pared by 0 bases and J by 2 bases, with 10 bases between. CDR3 coding DNA: TGTGCCACCAGCAGAGATTACCTTTCGAACTATGGCTACACCTTC. Residues: CATSRDYLSNYGYTF.

V and J are TRBV29-1 and TRBJ1-1; 7 bases fit TRBD1. The CDR3 loop spans 15 amino acids. Germline CDR1 and CDR2: SQVTM and ANQGSEA. J was trimmed by 0 bases and V by 4 bases; bases with no gene match: 8. The CDR3 nucleotides are TGCAGCGTTGGAGGGGGGACAGAAATGAACACTGAAGCTTTCTTT. It translates to CSVGGGTEMNTEAFF.

The chain uses TRBV28 and TRBJ2-7; unclear D gene. The CDR3 sequence is 13 residues long. Germline V gives CDR1 MDHEN, CDR2 SYDVKM. V was trimmed by 5 bases and J by 0 bases, leaving 8 bases between them. CDR3 in DNA: TGTGCCAGCAGTGCACAGAGCTCCTACGAGCAGTACTTC. Translating gives CASSAQSSYEQYF.

CDR3: CSASAYNEQFF. The DNA for the CDR3 is TGCAGTGCTAGTGCCTACAATGAGCAGTTCTTC. V and J are TRBV20-1 and TRBJ2-1, with D unresolved. This CDR3 has 11 amino acids. The germline V and J ends were trimmed by 3 bases and 2 bases, with 2 bases remaining between them. Germline V gives CDR1 DFQATT, CDR2 SNEGSKA (reference sequence).

This clone has only one observation. The chain carries TRBV5-1 and TRBJ2-3, with no clear D. This CDR3 is 18 amino acids long. CDR1 is SGHRS, CDR2 YFSETQ, per germline. V lost 9 bases and J 1 base, leaving 27 bases between the germline ends. CDR3 sequence (DNA): TGCGCCACCTCCCGACTTCTTTCGGGCCTAAGTGGCACAGATACGCAGTATTTT. Translation gives CATSRLLSGLSGTDTQYF.

This rearrangement joins TRBV19 to TRBJ1-5, with TRBD1 as a possible D gene (5 bases). Trimming removed 8 bases at V and 3 bases at J, with 17 bases between. Germline CDR1 is LNHDA and CDR2 is SQIVND (reference sequence). This CDR3 spans 15 amino acids. Written as DNA, the CDR3 is TGTGCCAGTTCCGCTGGGTCAGGGATCAATCAGCCCCAGCATTTT. Amino acids: CASSAGSGINQPQHF.

The genes are TRBV27 and TRBJ1-3; D is unresolved. CDR1 is MNHEY, CDR2 SMNVEV, per germline (reference sequence). V lost 3 bases, J lost 0 bases, and 9 bases lay in between. This CDR3 is 15 amino acids long. Here the CDR3 reads CASSFDRYSGNTIYF. For the CDR3, the DNA is TGTGCCAGCAGTTTTGACCGTTACTCTGGAAACACCATATATTTT.

The chain carries TRBV6-1 and TRBJ1-5, with 11 bases that match TRBD1. Trimming cost V 8 bases and J 6 bases; bases outside gene matches: 6. CDR3 length: 14 residues. In germline, CDR1 is MNHNS, CDR2 SASEGT. In DNA, the CDR3 is TGTGCCAGCCTGGGACAGGGGGTTTTTCAGCCCCAGCATTTT. Its translation is CASLGQGVFQPQHF.

The gene calls are TRBV28 and TRBJ2-1, with D uncertain. CDR1 MDHEN and CDR2 SYDVKM come from the germline V gene. V was trimmed by 2 bases and J by 3 bases, leaving 8 bases between them. CDR3 length equals 14 residues. The DNA for the CDR3 is TGTGCCAGCAGTTTAATAGGGAACTACAATGAGCAGTTCTTC. It specifies CASSLIGNYNEQFF.

Only one count was recorded for this clone. This chain joins TRBV5-1 and TRBJ1-1; 9 bases align to TRBD1. The length of the CDR3 is 12 residues. Trimming at V came to 4 bases and at J to 11 bases, leaving 6 bases not matched to a gene. The V gene's germline CDR1 is SGHRS and CDR2 YFSETQ. Here the CDR3 DNA reads TGCGCCAGCAGCGCCGGACAGGGGAATGCTTTCTTT. Encoded protein: CASSAGQGNAFF.

The chain has TRBV27 and TRBJ1-2; 9 positions agree with TRBD1. The junction had 3 bases not matched to a gene; V was cut back by 5 bases and J by 2 bases. The CDR3 has 14 amino acids. Germline CDR1 MNHEY, CDR2 SMNVEV (reference sequence). The CDR3 region is CASSRDRENYGYTF. Here the CDR3 DNA reads TGTGCCAGCAGTCGGGACAGGGAGAACTATGGCTACACCTTC.

The V and J genes are TRBV7-2 and TRBJ1-4; the D is unclear. V was pared by 5 bases and J by 7 bases, with 8 bases between. From germline, CDR1 is SGHTA and CDR2 FQGNSA. The CDR3 consists of 12 residues. The CDR3 loop reads CASSQSLEKLFF. The DNA of the CDR3 is TGTGCCAGCAGCCAGAGCCTTGAAAAACTGTTTTTT.

V usage is TRBV4-1 and J usage is TRBJ2-1, with D tentatively TRBD1 (6 bases). The CDR3 length is 14 residues. The germline V gene has CDR1 MGHRA and CDR2 YSYEKL. V dropped 5 bases and J dropped 8 bases, with 16 bases sitting between them. CDR3 coding DNA: TGCGCCAGCAGCGATAGGACAGCTGAGGATGAGCAGTTCTTC. Translated: CASSDRTAEDEQFF.

The chain couples TRBV6-5 to TRBJ1-3; D remains unclear. V lost 7 bases and J 4 bases, leaving 14 bases between the germline ends. This CDR3 comprises 14 residues. The germline gives CDR1 MNHEY, CDR2 SVGAGI. CDR3 sequence reads: CASKPKSRGNTIYF. In nucleotides, the CDR3 is TGTGCCAGCAAACCCAAGTCCAGGGGAAACACCATATATTTT.

The rearrangement joins TRBV5-1 to TRBJ1-6; the D is unclear. Trimming shortened V by 0 bases and J by 10 bases, and 14 bases separated the two germline ends. CDR1 is SGHRS and CDR2 is YFSETQ in the germline V gene. The CDR3 is made up of 15 amino acids. The CDR3 sequence is CASSLGSYDGSPLHF. The CDR3 DNA sequence: TGCGCCAGCAGCTTGGGTAGTTACGACGGGTCACCCCTCCACTTT.

The chain is built from TRBV9 and TRBJ1-3, with a tentative D call TRBD1 (5 bases). CDR3 length: 16 amino acids. The germline V and J ends were trimmed by 0 bases and 0 bases, with 10 bases remaining between them. Germline CDR1 and CDR2: SGDLS and YYNGEE. CDR3 protein: CASSVVAGSSGNTIYF. The DNA of the CDR3 is TGTGCCAGCAGCGTAGTTGCAGGGAGCTCTGGAAACACCATATATTTT.

This clone was counted a few times. V is TRBV7-6 and J is TRBJ2-2; D not certain. Germline V lookup: CDR1 SGHVS, CDR2 FNYEAQ. CDR3 length equals 12 residues. The V end was cut by 5 bases, the J end by 5 bases, with 6 bases between. This chain's CDR3 is CASSLWTGELFF. CDR3 DNA: TGTGCCAGCAGCCTGTGGACCGGGGAGCTGTTTTTT.

The rearrangement links TRBV30 to TRBJ2-7, with D hard to call. The germline V gene has CDR1 GTSNPN and CDR2 SVGIG (reference sequence). Trimming left V 5 bases short and J 8 bases short, with 19 bases between. The CDR3 totals 13 residues. The CDR3 loop reads CAWDVPRALQQYF. The CDR3 DNA sequence: TGTGCCTGGGACGTCCCCCGGGCGCTCCAGCAGTACTTC.

The V gene is TRBV7-2, the J gene TRBJ1-2, with 11 nucleotides matching TRBD1. Trimming took 4 bases from V and 2 from J; bases not matched to a gene: 3. The CDR3 consists of 15 residues. In germline, CDR1 is SGHTA, CDR2 FQGNSA. CDR3 amino acids: CASSSRTGGNYGYTF. CDR3 DNA: TGTGCCAGCAGCTCGCGGACAGGGGGCAACTATGGCTACACCTTC.